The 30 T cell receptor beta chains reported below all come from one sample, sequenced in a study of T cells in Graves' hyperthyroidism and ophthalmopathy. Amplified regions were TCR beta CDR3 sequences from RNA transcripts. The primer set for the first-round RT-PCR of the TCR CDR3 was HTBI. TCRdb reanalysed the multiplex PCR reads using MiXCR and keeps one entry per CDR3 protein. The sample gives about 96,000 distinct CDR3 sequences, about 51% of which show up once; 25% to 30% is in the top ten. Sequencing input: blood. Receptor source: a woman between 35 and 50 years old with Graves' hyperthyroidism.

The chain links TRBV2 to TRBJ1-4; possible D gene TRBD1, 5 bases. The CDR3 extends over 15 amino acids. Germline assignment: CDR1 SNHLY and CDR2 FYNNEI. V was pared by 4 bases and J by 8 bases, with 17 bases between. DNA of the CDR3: TGTGCCAGCAGTGTAGCAGAGACAGCGGACGAAAAACTGTTTTTT. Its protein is CASSVAETADEKLFF.

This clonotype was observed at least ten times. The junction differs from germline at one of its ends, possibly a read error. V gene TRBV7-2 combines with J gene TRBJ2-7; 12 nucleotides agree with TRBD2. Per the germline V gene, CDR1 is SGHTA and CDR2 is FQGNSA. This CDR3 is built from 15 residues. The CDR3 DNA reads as TGTGCCAGCAGCTTTGGACTAGCGGGAACCTACGAGCATTACTTC. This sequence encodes CASSFGLAGTYEHYF.

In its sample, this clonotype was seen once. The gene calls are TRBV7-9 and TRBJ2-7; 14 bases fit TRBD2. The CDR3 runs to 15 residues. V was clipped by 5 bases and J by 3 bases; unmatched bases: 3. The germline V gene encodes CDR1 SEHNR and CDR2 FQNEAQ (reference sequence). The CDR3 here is CASSTGLAGDYEQYF. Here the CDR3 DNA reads TGTGCCAGCAGCACGGGACTAGCGGGAGACTACGAGCAGTACTTC.

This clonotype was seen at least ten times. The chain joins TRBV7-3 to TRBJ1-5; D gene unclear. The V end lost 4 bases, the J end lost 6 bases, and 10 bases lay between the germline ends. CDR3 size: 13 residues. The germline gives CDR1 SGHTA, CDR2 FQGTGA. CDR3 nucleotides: TGTGCCAGCAGCTCTGGAGACACTCAGCCCCAGCATTTT. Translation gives CASSSGDTQPQHF.

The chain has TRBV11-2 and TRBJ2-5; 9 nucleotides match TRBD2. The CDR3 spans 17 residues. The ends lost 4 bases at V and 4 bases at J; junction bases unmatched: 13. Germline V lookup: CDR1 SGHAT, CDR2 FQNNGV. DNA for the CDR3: TGTGCCAGCAGCTCGTCGACGGCGGGAGGGCGGGTAGAGACCCAGTACTTC. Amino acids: CASSSSTAGGRVETQYF.

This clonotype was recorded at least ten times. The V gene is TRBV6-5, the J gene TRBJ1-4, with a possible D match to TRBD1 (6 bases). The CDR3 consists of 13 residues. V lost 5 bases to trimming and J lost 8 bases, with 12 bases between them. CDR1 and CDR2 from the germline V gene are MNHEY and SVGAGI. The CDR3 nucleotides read TGTGCCAGCAGTAGGGGGTATGGGGAAAAACTGTTTTTT. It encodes CASSRGYGEKLFF.

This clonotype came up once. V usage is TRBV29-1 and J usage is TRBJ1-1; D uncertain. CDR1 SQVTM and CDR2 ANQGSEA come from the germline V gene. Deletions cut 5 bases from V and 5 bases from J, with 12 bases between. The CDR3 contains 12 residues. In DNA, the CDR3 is TGCAGCGTTATCTATCCGGGGACTGAAGCTTTCTTT. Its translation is CSVIYPGTEAFF.

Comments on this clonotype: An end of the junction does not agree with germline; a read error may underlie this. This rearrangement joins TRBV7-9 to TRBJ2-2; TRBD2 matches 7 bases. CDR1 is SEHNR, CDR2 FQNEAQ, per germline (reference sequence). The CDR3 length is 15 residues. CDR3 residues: CASSPPGGRTGELFF. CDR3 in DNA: TGTGCCAGCAGCCCGCCCGGGGGGAGGACCGGGGAGCTGTTTTTC.

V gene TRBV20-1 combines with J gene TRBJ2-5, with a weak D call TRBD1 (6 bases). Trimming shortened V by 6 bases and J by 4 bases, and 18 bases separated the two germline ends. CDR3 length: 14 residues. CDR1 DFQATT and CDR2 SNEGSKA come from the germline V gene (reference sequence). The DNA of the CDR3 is TGCAGTGCGAGGGGGTACTTGGGGGCAGAGACCCAGTACTTC. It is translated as CSARGYLGAETQYF.

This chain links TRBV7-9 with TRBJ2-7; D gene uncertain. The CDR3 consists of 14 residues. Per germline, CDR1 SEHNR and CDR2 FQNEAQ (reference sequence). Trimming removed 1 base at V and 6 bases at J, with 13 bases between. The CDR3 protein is CASSLVSDSAEQYF. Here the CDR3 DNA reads TGTGCCAGCAGCTTAGTTTCGGATTCAGCCGAGCAGTACTTC.

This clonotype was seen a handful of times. The DNA for the CDR3 is TGTGCCAGCAGTTCTCCTCCATGGGGCACTGAAGCTTTCTTT. Its translation: CASSSPPWGTEAFF. The chain combines TRBV6-2 or TRBV6-3 with TRBJ1-1; no firm D call. V gave up 4 bases and J gave up 4 bases, with 13 bases separating them. The V gene's germline CDR1 is MNHEY and CDR2 SVGEGT. The CDR3 spans 14 residues.

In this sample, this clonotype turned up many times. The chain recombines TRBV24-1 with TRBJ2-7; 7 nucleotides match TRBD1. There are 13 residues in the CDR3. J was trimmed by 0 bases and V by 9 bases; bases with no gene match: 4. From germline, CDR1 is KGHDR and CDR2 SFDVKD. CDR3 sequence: CATQGDNSYEQYF. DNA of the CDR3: TGTGCCACCCAGGGGGACAACTCCTACGAGCAGTACTTC.

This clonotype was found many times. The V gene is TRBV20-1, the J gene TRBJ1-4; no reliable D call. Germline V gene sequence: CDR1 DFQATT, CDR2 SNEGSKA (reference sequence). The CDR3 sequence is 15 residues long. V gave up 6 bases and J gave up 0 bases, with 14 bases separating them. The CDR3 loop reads CSARPDATTNEKLFF. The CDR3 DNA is TGCAGTGCCCGCCCCGACGCTACAACTAATGAAAAACTGTTTTTT.

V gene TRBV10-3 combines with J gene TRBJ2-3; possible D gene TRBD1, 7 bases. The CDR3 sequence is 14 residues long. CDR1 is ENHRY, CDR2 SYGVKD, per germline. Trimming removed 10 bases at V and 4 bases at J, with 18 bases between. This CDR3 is CATGSGQGADTQYF. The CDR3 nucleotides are TGTGCCACCGGGAGCGGGCAGGGGGCAGATACGCAGTATTTT.

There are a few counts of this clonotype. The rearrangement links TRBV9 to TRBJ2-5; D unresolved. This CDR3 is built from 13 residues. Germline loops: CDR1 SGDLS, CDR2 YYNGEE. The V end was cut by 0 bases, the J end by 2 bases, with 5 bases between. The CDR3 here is CASSVGDQETQYF. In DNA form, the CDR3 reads TGTGCCAGCAGCGTAGGAGATCAAGAGACCCAGTACTTC.

The CDR3 coding sequence is TGCAGCGTTGAAGCGGGGTTGGCCGGCTACACCTTC. Translating it yields CSVEAGLAGYTF. V usage is TRBV29-1 and J usage is TRBJ1-2; no firm D call. Germline V gene data show CDR1 as SQVTM and CDR2 as ANQGSEA. Trimming left V 1 base short and J 8 bases short, with 11 bases between. The CDR3 totals 12 residues.

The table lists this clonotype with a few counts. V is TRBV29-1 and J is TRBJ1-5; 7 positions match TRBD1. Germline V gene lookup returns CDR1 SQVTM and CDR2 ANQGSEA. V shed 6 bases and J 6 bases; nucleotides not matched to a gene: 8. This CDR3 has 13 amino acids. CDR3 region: CSVIQGMGQPQHF. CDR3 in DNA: TGCAGCGTAATACAGGGGATGGGTCAGCCCCAGCATTTT.

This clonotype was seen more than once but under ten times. CDR3 protein: CASSVDGLAGPYEQYF. DNA for the CDR3: TGTGCCAGCAGCGTAGATGGGCTAGCGGGCCCCTACGAGCAGTACTTC. The chain recombines TRBV12-5 with TRBJ2-7; 8 bases are shared with TRBD2. Germline values: CDR1 LGHNT, CDR2 FRNRAP. The CDR3 is 16 amino acids.

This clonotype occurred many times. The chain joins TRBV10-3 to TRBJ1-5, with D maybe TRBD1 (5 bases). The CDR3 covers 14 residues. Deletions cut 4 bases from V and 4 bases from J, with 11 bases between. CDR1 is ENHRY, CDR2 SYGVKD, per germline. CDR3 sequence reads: CAISVAAGNQPQHF. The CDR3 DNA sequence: TGTGCCATCAGTGTGGCGGCAGGGAATCAGCCCCAGCATTTT.

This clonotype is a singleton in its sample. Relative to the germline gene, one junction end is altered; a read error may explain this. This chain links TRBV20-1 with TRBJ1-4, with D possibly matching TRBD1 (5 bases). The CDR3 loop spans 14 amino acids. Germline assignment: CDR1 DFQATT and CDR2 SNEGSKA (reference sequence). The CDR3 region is CSAGDRRGNEKLFF. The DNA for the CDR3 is TGCAGTGCTGGAGACAGACGGGGGAATGAAAAACTGTTTTTT.

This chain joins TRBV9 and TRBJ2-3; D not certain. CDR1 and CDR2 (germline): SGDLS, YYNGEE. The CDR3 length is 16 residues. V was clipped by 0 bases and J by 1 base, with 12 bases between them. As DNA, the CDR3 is TGTGCCAGCAGCGTAGGCCCAACTACCCGCACAGATACGCAGTATTTT. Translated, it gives CASSVGPTTRTDTQYF.

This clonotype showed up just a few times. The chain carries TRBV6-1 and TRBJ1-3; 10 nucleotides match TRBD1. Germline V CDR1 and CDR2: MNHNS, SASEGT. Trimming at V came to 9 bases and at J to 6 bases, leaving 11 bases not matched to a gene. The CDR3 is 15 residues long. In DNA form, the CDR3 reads TGTGCCAGTAGACAGGGGGCGACTGGCTTAAACACCATATATTTT. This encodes CASRQGATGLNTIYF.

This CDR3 reads CASYHPIYGYTF. The CDR3 coding sequence is TGTGCCAGTTATCACCCCATCTATGGCTACACCTTC. The J gene is TRBJ1-2, the V gene TRBV19; unclear D gene. Germline assignment: CDR1 LNHDA and CDR2 SQIVND (reference sequence). The CDR3 runs 12 residues. V lost 8 bases to trimming and J lost 4 bases, with 11 bases between them.

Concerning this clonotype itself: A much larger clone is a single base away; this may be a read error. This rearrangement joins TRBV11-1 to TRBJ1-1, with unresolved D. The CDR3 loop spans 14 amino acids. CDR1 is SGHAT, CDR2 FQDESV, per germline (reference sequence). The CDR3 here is CAGSLGFFGRKAFF. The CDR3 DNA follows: TGTGCCGGCAGCTTAGGGTTTTTCGGGAGAAAGGCTTTCTTT.

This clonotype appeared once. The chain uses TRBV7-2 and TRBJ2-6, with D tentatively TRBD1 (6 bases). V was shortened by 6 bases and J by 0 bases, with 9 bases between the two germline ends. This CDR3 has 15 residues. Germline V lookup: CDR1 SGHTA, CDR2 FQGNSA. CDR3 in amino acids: CASRLGASGANVLTF. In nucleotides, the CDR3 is TGTGCCAGCAGATTGGGGGCCTCTGGGGCCAACGTCCTGACTTTC.

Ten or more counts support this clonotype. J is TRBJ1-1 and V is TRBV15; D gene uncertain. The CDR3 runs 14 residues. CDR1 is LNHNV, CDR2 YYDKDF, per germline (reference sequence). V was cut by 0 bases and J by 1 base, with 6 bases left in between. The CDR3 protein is CATSRDQENTEAFF. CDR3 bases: TGTGCCACCAGCAGAGATCAGGAGAACACTGAAGCTTTCTTT.

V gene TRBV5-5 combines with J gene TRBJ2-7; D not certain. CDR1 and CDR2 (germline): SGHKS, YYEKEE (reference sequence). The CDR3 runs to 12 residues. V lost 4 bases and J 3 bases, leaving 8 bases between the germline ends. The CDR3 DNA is TGTGCCAGCAGCGAAGACGGCTACGAGCAGTACTTC. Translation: CASSEDGYEQYF.

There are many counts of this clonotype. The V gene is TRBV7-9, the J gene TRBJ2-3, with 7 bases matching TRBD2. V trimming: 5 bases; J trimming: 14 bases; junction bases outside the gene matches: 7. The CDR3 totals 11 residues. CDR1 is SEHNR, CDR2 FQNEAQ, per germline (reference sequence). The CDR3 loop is CASSTGGGLYF. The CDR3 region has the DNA TGTGCCAGCAGCACGGGAGGAGGCTTGTATTTT. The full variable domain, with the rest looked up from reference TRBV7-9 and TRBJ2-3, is DTGVSQNPRHKITKRGQNVTFRCDPISEHNRLYWYRQTLGQGPEFLTYFQNEAQLEKSRLLSDRFSAERPKGSFSTLEIQRTEQGDSAMYLCASSTGGGLYFGPGTRLTVL.

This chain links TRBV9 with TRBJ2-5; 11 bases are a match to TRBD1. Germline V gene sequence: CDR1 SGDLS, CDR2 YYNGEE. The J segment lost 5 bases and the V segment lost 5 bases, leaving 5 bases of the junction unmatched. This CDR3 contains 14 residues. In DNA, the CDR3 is TGTGCCAGCAGGGCCGGGACAGGGGGGGAGACCCAGTACTTC. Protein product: CASRAGTGGETQYF.

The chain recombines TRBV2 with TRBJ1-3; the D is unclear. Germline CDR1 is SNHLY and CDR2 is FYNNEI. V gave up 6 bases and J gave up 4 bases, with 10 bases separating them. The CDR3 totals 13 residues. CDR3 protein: CASSRSPGNTIYF. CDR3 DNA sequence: TGTGCCAGCAGCCGCTCTCCGGGAAACACCATATATTTT.